The 9 T cell receptor beta chains listed next were all sequenced from one sample in a study of identical twins. TCRdb independently ran MiXCR on the 5' RACE reads; one entry per CDR3 protein. There are some 1,600,000 distinct CDR3 sequences in the sample; under 35% occur only once, and around 0.3% lies in the top ten. Material for sequencing was cord blood. The receptors stem from a newborn girl in good health.

This clonotype was detected a few times. Just one base apart from a much larger clone, this may be a read error. V and J are TRBV6-1 and TRBJ2-7; no clear D gene. Germline V CDR1 and CDR2: MNHNS, SASEGT. The V end was cut by 7 bases, the J end by 2 bases, with 6 bases between. This CDR3 contains 11 residues. CDR3 in DNA: TGTGCCAGCACGGTTACCTACGAGCAGTACTTC. This translates into CASTVTYEQYF.

The chain carries TRBV28 and TRBJ2-5; TRBD2 matches at 8 bases. The DNA end lines up better with TRBJ2-7; the J call may be wrong. The germline CDR1 and CDR2 sequences are MDHEN and SYDVKM. This CDR3 is built from 23 residues. Here the CDR3 DNA reads TGTGCCAGCAGTTTGGCCCTTAAAGCCCTCGTGGCATGGATCGGCGGGAGGAGGAACGAGCAGTACTTC. Protein: CASSLALKALVAWIGGRRNEQYF.

This clonotype was seen more than once but under ten times. This chain joins TRBV29-1 and TRBJ1-4; 10 bases are shared with TRBD1. Germline CDR1 and CDR2: SQVTM and ANQGSEA. Trimming cost V 6 bases and J 6 bases; bases outside gene matches: 4. The CDR3 runs 13 residues. The CDR3 loop is CSVRQGAYEKLFF. CDR3 DNA sequence: TGCAGCGTGAGACAGGGGGCGTATGAAAAACTGTTTTTT.

V is TRBV28 and J is TRBJ2-4, with 8 bases lining up with TRBD2. The ends lost 5 bases at V and 7 bases at J; junction bases unmatched: 13. Germline V lookup: CDR1 MDHEN, CDR2 SYDVKM. CDR3 length: 16 amino acids. This chain's CDR3 is CASSPPTSASYNIQYF. The CDR3 region has the DNA TGTGCCAGCAGTCCGCCGACTAGCGCCTCCTACAACATTCAGTACTTC. Filled out from reference TRBV28 and TRBJ2-4, the complete variable domain reads DVKVTQSSRYLVKRTGEKVFLECVQDMDHENMFWYRQDPGLGLRLIYFSYDVKMKEKGDIPEGYSVSREKKERFSLILESASTNQTSMYLCASSPPTSASYNIQYFGAGTRLSVL.

In its sample, this clonotype was seen once. The V gene is TRBV28, the J gene TRBJ1-1; D unresolved. CDR1 MDHEN and CDR2 SYDVKM come from the germline V gene. V was trimmed by 5 bases and J by 8 bases, leaving 12 bases between them. CDR3 length: 12 amino acids. In DNA form, the CDR3 reads TGTGCCAGCAGTGACCTTTGGAGGGAAGCTTTCTTT. This gives the protein CASSDLWREAFF.

The chain recombines TRBV28 with TRBJ2-5; 8 bases match TRBD2. From germline, CDR1 is MDHEN and CDR2 SYDVKM. Losses at the gene ends were 7 bases for V and 0 bases for J; bases not matched to a gene: 7. This CDR3 spans 15 amino acids. The CDR3, as DNA: TGTGCCAGCATTGAGACTAGCGCGTACCAAGAGACCCAGTACTTC. Encoded protein: CASIETSAYQETQYF.

At least ten counts were recorded for this clonotype. CDR3 region: CASSSGVGNTEAFF. The CDR3 DNA reads as TGTGCCAGCAGTTCCGGGGTTGGTAACACTGAAGCTTTCTTT. The chain employs TRBV12-3 or TRBV12-4 and TRBJ1-1; no clear D. CDR3 length: 14 amino acids. V dropped 4 bases and J dropped 2 bases, with 11 bases sitting between them.

This clonotype appeared a few times. The chain employs TRBV12-3 or TRBV12-4 and TRBJ2-7; 7 bases are shared with TRBD1. The CDR3 length is 15 residues. J gave up 2 bases and V 6 bases, and 10 bases lay outside the gene matches. CDR3 nucleotide sequence: TGTGCCAGCAGATCTACGGACAGGACCCCCTACGAGCAGTACTTC. It codes for CASRSTDRTPYEQYF.

Only a few counts were recorded for this clonotype. This chain uses TRBV9 with TRBJ2-3, with D hard to call. The CDR3 is 14 residues long. The germline V gene has CDR1 SGDLS and CDR2 YYNGEE. V lost 0 bases and J 4 bases, leaving 9 bases between the germline ends. Here the CDR3 DNA reads TGTGCCAGCAGCGTAGACCCCCTTTCAGATACGCAGTATTTT. This translates into CASSVDPLSDTQYF.